The next 28 T cell receptor beta chains were all read from a single sample in a study of T cells in Graves' hyperthyroidism and ophthalmopathy (dated by TCRdb to the late 2010s). The method behind the library was multiplex PCR. Sequencing took place on an Illumina HiSeq 2000. The TCR beta CDR3 regions were amplified from RNA transcripts. The TCR CDR3 was subjected to a first round of RT-PCR using the HTBI primer set and the Qiagen OneStep RT-PCR kit. TCRdb itself trimmed the public reads at Q25 with fastp, ran MiXCR and retained productive beta chains. Each entry is one CDR3 protein sequence, shown with its most common DNA and genes. The sample table lists around 600,000 distinct CDR3 sequences, 13% to 15% of them with a count of one. About 7% of the sample lies in the top ten. Sequenced input: blood. These receptors were obtained from a woman aged 18-29 years with Graves' ophthalmopathy.

This clonotype was detected many times. The chain employs TRBV28 and TRBJ1-2, with 7 nucleotides matching TRBD1. Germline trimming cut 6 bases from V and 4 bases from J; bases unmatched to any gene: 8. This CDR3 comprises 14 residues. The germline CDR1 and CDR2 sequences are MDHEN and SYDVKM. The CDR3 DNA follows: TGTGCCAGCAGAGCCCAGGGGGGCAGCTATGGCTACACCTTC. As protein: CASRAQGGSYGYTF.

The sample holds many counts of this clonotype. As DNA, the CDR3 is TGTGCCAGCAGCCAAACAGGGGGCGTGGAGACCCAGTACTTC. Amino acid sequence: CASSQTGGVETQYF. The chain carries TRBV3-1 and TRBJ2-5, with 9 nucleotides matching TRBD1. Germline V CDR1 and CDR2: LGHDT, YNNKEL (reference sequence). Trimming removed 2 bases from V and 5 bases from J; junction bases left unmatched: 3. CDR3 size: 14 residues.

V and J are TRBV6-1 and TRBJ2-3; D possibly uses TRBD1 or TRBD2 (5 bases each). The CDR3 loop spans 16 amino acids. Germline assignment: CDR1 MNHNS and CDR2 SASEGT. The V and J ends lost 1 base and 2 bases respectively, with 13 bases between them. The CDR3 region is CASSEVSRGYTDTQYF. CDR3 DNA sequence: TGTGCCAGCAGTGAAGTATCGAGGGGCTACACAGATACGCAGTATTTT.

The sample holds many counts of this clonotype. This rearrangement joins TRBV5-8 to TRBJ2-1; 10 positions match TRBD2. Per the germline V gene, CDR1 is SGHTS and CDR2 is YDEGEE. There are 15 residues in the CDR3. The V segment lost 4 bases and the J segment 4 bases; nucleotides outside the gene matches: 5. CDR3 loop: CASSGRTSGYNEQFF. CDR3 sequence (DNA): TGTGCCAGCAGCGGAAGGACTAGCGGATACAATGAGCAGTTCTTC.

The rearrangement joins TRBV28 to TRBJ1-1, with D unclear. The V and J ends lost 5 bases and 11 bases respectively, with 12 bases between them. The germline gives CDR1 MDHEN, CDR2 SYDVKM. The CDR3 length is 11 residues. In nucleotides, the CDR3 is TGTGCCAGCAGTAACGGTTTTGTTGCTTTCTTT. It is translated as CASSNGFVAFF.

This chain connects TRBV20-1 to TRBJ2-3; 15 positions agree with TRBD2. The CDR3 is 18 residues long. In germline, CDR1 is DFQATT, CDR2 SNEGSKA (reference sequence). With 8 bases clipped from V and 5 bases from J, the junction kept 17 bases outside the gene matches. CDR3 residues: CSWKGAPGLAGGEDTQYF. The CDR3, as DNA: TGCAGTTGGAAAGGCGCCCCGGGACTAGCGGGAGGTGAAGATACGCAGTATTTT.

To note about this clonotype: Possible read error: a much larger clone is one base away. Because the CDR3 is missing its conserved closing phenylalanine or tryptophan, this is likely a read error. The gene calls are TRBV14 and TRBJ1-1; D might be TRBD1 (6 bases). The germline V gene encodes CDR1 SGHDN and CDR2 FVKESK. The CDR3 covers 15 residues. Deletions cut 5 bases from V and 1 base from J, with 14 bases between. In DNA, the CDR3 is TGTGCCAGCAGCGGGCGGACAGAAGCGAACACTGAAGCTTTCTCT. It encodes CASSGRTEANTEAFS.

At least ten counts were recorded for this clonotype. CDR3 DNA sequence: TGTGCCATCAGTGAACAGGGTCCCTATGGCTACACCTTC. It yields the protein CAISEQGPYGYTF. The V and J genes are TRBV10-3 and TRBJ1-2, with D maybe TRBD1 (6 bases). V was clipped by 3 bases and J by 4 bases, with 9 bases between them. This CDR3 region has 13 residues. Germline V CDR1 and CDR2: ENHRY, SYGVKD.

This chain connects TRBV4-1 to TRBJ2-7; 10 positions agree with TRBD2. With V trimmed by 0 bases and J by 5 bases, 10 bases remained unmatched. This CDR3 has 17 residues. Germline V gives CDR1 MGHRA, CDR2 YSYEKL. CDR3 nucleotide sequence: TGCGCCAGCAGCCAAGATAGGGCTAGCGGGAGCGTCGACGAGCAGTACTTC. It translates to CASSQDRASGSVDEQYF.

This clonotype was observed at least ten times. The chain employs TRBV2 and TRBJ1-5; 7 positions match TRBD1. Losses at the gene ends were 7 bases for V and 0 bases for J; bases not matched to a gene: 6. The CDR3 loop spans 15 amino acids. CDR1 is SNHLY and CDR2 is FYNNEI in the germline V gene. CDR3 in DNA: TGTGCCAGCACTACAGGGGCGTATAGCAATCAGCCCCAGCATTTT. It codes for CASTTGAYSNQPQHF.

The J gene is TRBJ2-1, the V gene TRBV6-5, with TRBD2 matching 11 bases. V lost 3 bases to trimming and J lost 1 base; unmatched junction nucleotides: 11. Germline-derived CDR1 and CDR2 are MNHEY and SVGAGI. The CDR3 extends over 19 amino acids. CDR3 sequence: CASSYPELAGGGSYNEQFF. The CDR3 DNA is TGTGCCAGCAGTTATCCCGAGCTAGCGGGGGGTGGGTCCTACAATGAGCAGTTCTTC.

The table lists this clonotype with many counts. The chain carries TRBV30 and TRBJ1-1; unclear D gene. Trimming took 3 bases from V and 7 from J, leaving 18 bases between them. This CDR3 has 14 amino acids. CDR1 and CDR2 from the germline V gene are GTSNPN and SVGIG (reference sequence). CDR3 in amino acids: CAWSVGRGLGEAFF. The CDR3 nucleotides are TGTGCCTGGAGCGTAGGGAGAGGGTTAGGTGAAGCTTTCTTT.

This clonotype occurred many times. The chain employs TRBV30 and TRBJ2-1; D possibly corresponds to TRBD1 (6 bases). The V gene's germline CDR1 is GTSNPN and CDR2 SVGIG (reference sequence). The CDR3 totals 14 residues. The germline V and J ends were trimmed by 1 base and 1 base, with 8 bases remaining between them. This chain's CDR3 is CAWSGQVSYNEQFF. CDR3 nucleotides: TGTGCCTGGAGTGGACAGGTATCCTACAATGAGCAGTTCTTC. The variable domain in full, completed from reference TRBV30 and TRBJ2-1, reads SQTIHQWPATLVQPVGSPLSLECTVEGTSNPNLYWYRQAAGRGLQLLFYSVGIGQISSEVPQNLSASRPQDRQFILSSKKLLLSDSGFYLCAWSGQVSYNEQFFGPGTRLTVL.

This clonotype was detected ten times or more. The rearrangement links TRBV18 to TRBJ2-3; 10 bases map to TRBD2. CDR3 length equals 16 residues. The junction had 3 bases not matched to a gene; V was cut back by 0 bases and J by 3 bases. Germline assignment: CDR1 KGHSH and CDR2 LQKENI. The CDR3 sequence is CASSPPAGGPTDTQYF. DNA of the CDR3: TGTGCCAGCTCACCACCAGCGGGAGGGCCGACAGATACGCAGTATTTT.

The sample holds a few counts of this clonotype. The V gene is TRBV10-3, the J gene TRBJ2-2, with TRBD2 matching over 12 bases. This CDR3 has 13 amino acids. The V segment lost 9 bases and the J segment 4 bases; nucleotides outside the gene matches: 0. CDR1 is ENHRY and CDR2 is SYGVKD in the germline V gene. CDR3 bases: TGTGCCATGGGACTAGCGGGCACCGGGGAGCTGTTTTTT. It specifies CAMGLAGTGELFF.

This clonotype was recorded many times. The chain has TRBV27 and TRBJ1-2; maybe TRBD1 (5 bases). The CDR3 is 12 residues long. The germline V and J ends were trimmed by 4 bases and 8 bases, with 11 bases remaining between them. The germline gives CDR1 MNHEY, CDR2 SMNVEV (reference sequence). The CDR3 protein is CASSSDGAGYTF. The CDR3 DNA follows: TGTGCCAGCAGTTCCGACGGGGCGGGCTACACCTTC.

This clonotype showed up many times. The genes are TRBV4-2 and TRBJ2-7, with a tentative D call TRBD1 (6 bases). With 1 base removed from V and 5 bases from J, the gap between germline ends came to 15 bases. The CDR3 totals 15 residues. The V gene's germline CDR1 is LGHNA and CDR2 YNFKEQ. The DNA for the CDR3 is TGTGCCAGCAGCCAAGGATCCCTGGACAGTAACGAGCAGTACTTC. Translation: CASSQGSLDSNEQYF.

The V and J genes are TRBV30 and TRBJ1-6; 9 bases fit TRBD1. Trimming cost V 3 bases and J 7 bases; bases outside gene matches: 7. In germline, CDR1 is GTSNPN, CDR2 SVGIG (reference sequence). The CDR3 contains 15 residues. The CDR3 DNA follows: TGTGCCTGGAGCCGAGGGACAGGGTCAAATTCACCCCTCCACTTT. Protein sequence: CAWSRGTGSNSPLHF.

Many counts were recorded for this clonotype. The V and J genes are TRBV27 and TRBJ1-1, with unresolved D. This CDR3 is 15 amino acids long. The germline V gene encodes CDR1 MNHEY and CDR2 SMNVEV (reference sequence). V gave up 2 bases and J gave up 7 bases, with 17 bases separating them. For the CDR3, the DNA is TGTGCCAGCAGTTTAGTACCCTCAGGTGCCGTTGAAGCTTTCTTT. Its translation is CASSLVPSGAVEAFF.

At least ten counts were recorded for this clonotype. The chain combines TRBV30 with TRBJ2-1, with D tentatively TRBD1 (5 bases). The CDR3 spans 16 residues. The V gene's germline CDR1 is GTSNPN and CDR2 SVGIG (reference sequence). V lost 0 bases and J 2 bases, leaving 14 bases between the germline ends. CDR3 DNA sequence: TGTGCCTGGAGTGTAAGGCCCAGGGCCCCCTACAATGAGCAGTTCTTC. Amino acid sequence: CAWSVRPRAPYNEQFF. The full variable domain, completed using reference TRBV30 and TRBJ2-1, is SQTIHQWPATLVQPVGSPLSLECTVEGTSNPNLYWYRQAAGRGLQLLFYSVGIGQISSEVPQNLSASRPQDRQFILSSKKLLLSDSGFYLCAWSVRPRAPYNEQFFGPGTRLTVL.

This clonotype was recorded at least ten times. V usage is TRBV5-5 and J usage is TRBJ2-7; D is possibly TRBD2 (6 bases). Trimming pared 0 bases from V and 3 bases from J, leaving 10 bases between. The germline CDR1 and CDR2 sequences are SGHKS and YYEKEE (reference sequence). CDR3 length: 14 amino acids. CDR3 residues: CASSLGGDLYEQYF. DNA of the CDR3: TGTGCCAGCAGCTTGGGGGGGGACCTCTACGAGCAGTACTTC. Full variable domain (outside the CDR3, taken from reference TRBV5-5 and TRBJ2-7): DAGVTQSPTHLIKTRGQQVTLRCSPISGHKSVSWYQQVLGQGPQFIFQYYEKEERGRGNFPDRFSARQFPNYSSELNVNALLLGDSALYLCASSLGGDLYEQYFGPGTRLTVT.

This clonotype was counted ten times or more. The chain employs TRBV30 and TRBJ1-2; D gene ambiguous. V was shortened by 2 bases and J by 7 bases, with 17 bases between the two germline ends. CDR3 length equals 14 residues. Germline V gene data show CDR1 as GTSNPN and CDR2 as SVGIG (reference sequence). CDR3 bases: TGTGCCTGGAGTCACGGGATCTCACAACGTGGCTACACCTTC. Its protein product is CAWSHGISQRGYTF.

This clonotype turned up a few times. The V gene is TRBV3-1, the J gene TRBJ1-1; 8 bases fit TRBD1. The length of the CDR3 is 14 residues. The germline gives CDR1 LGHDT, CDR2 YNNKEL (reference sequence). After removal of 3 bases from V and 4 bases from J, the junction contained 4 bases not matched to a gene. CDR3 nucleotide sequence: TGTGCCAGCAGCCAGACAGGGGCGGGCACTGAAGCTTTCTTT. This sequence encodes CASSQTGAGTEAFF.

Many counts were recorded for this clonotype. V and J are TRBV7-2 and TRBJ2-4; 8 nucleotides agree with TRBD1. Per germline, CDR1 SGHTA and CDR2 FQGNSA. CDR3 length: 14 residues. J was trimmed by 8 bases and V by 5 bases; bases with no gene match: 8. CDR3 residues: CASSRDRGPDIQYF. CDR3 nucleotides: TGTGCCAGCAGCCGAGACAGGGGTCCTGACATTCAGTACTTC.

This clonotype was counted at least ten times. The gene calls are TRBV7-2 and TRBJ1-1; possibly TRBD1 for D (6 bases). V gave up 1 base and J gave up 5 bases, with 11 bases separating them. Germline V gene sequence: CDR1 SGHTA, CDR2 FQGNSA. CDR3 length equals 14 residues. In nucleotides, the CDR3 is TGTGCCAGCAGCTTAGTGGGGGGCTCGACTGAAGCTTTCTTT. Its translation: CASSLVGGSTEAFF.

This clonotype was recorded many times. An end of the junction does not agree with germline; a read error may underlie this. The genes are TRBV7-6 and TRBJ2-1, with 11 bases matching TRBD2. CDR1 and CDR2 (germline): SGHVS, FNYEAQ. The CDR3 spans 17 residues. DNA of the CDR3: TGTGCCAGCAGCTTAGTTGGAGGACTAGCGGGTTACAGTGAGCAGTTCTTC. It yields the protein CASSLVGGLAGYSEQFF.

This clonotype has a count of ten or more. The chain carries TRBV6-2 or TRBV6-3 and TRBJ2-3, with D tentatively TRBD1 (5 bases). This CDR3 has 16 amino acids. Trimming shortened V by 7 bases and J by 3 bases, and 20 bases separated the two germline ends. Germline values: CDR1 MNHEY, CDR2 SVGEGT. The CDR3 DNA reads as TGTGCCAGCAATCTTACCCCCGGACACCCGACAGATACGCAGTATTTT. This sequence encodes CASNLTPGHPTDTQYF.

This clonotype was recorded many times. The chain employs TRBV12-5 and TRBJ2-1, with D hard to call. CDR3 length equals 17 residues. The V gene lost 6 bases and the J gene lost 0 bases, with 18 bases spanning the gap. Germline loops: CDR1 LGHNT, CDR2 FRNRAP. Here the CDR3 DNA reads TGTGCTAGTGGCCACGGTCCACCGAGAAGCTCCTACAATGAGCAGTTCTTC. Translated, it gives CASGHGPPRSSYNEQFF.